The 2 T cell receptor beta chains given below trace back to one sample, sequenced in a study of cytomegalovirus exposure and HLA in healthy donors. PCR amplification relied on 60 Vbeta primers (plus 13 Jbeta primers). Here immunoSEQ multiplex PCR was the method, and the copy in TCRdb shows in-frame clones only, minus some. The sample lists about 140,000 clones, about 76% occurring once. The sequencing input was PBMCs. Receptor source: a female donor in good health and CMV-seronegative.

V is TRBV25-1 and J is TRBJ2-1, with a weak D call TRBD1 (6 bases). Germline CDR1 MGHDK, CDR2 SYGVNS. The germline V and J ends were trimmed by 4 bases and 4 bases, with 8 bases remaining between them. This CDR3 has 13 amino acids. The CDR3 coding sequence is TGTGCCAGCAGTGGGACAGCTTACAATGAGCAGTTCTTC. Its translation: CASSGTAYNEQFF.

In its sample, this clone was seen a few times. The chain joins TRBV4-3 to TRBJ1-1, with 9 bases identical to TRBD1. Trimming at V came to 1 base and at J to 3 bases, leaving 9 bases not matched to a gene. There are 17 residues in the CDR3. Looked up from germline, CDR1 is LGHNA and CDR2 is YSLEER. DNA for the CDR3: TGCGCCAGCAGCCAAGGTCCGGGACAGGGCGGTCACACTGAAGCTTTCTTT. Amino acid sequence: CASSQGPGQGGHTEAFF.